A selection of T cell receptor beta chains follows, all from one sample in a study of blood T cell repertoires in COVID-19. Measured with immunoSEQ multiplex PCR; TCRdb has only the in-frame clones, and not every one. The sample consists of about 210,000 clones, about 80% of them appearing once. Sequenced: peripheral blood. The source is a woman aged 80 or over with COVID-19, enrolled during active disease. Each CDR3 is given with its conserved first and last residue. Fields, in order: clone size, J gene, V gene, D gene, CDR3 protein, CDR3 DNA. A D gene is named only where the DNA matches it firmly. Size is stated for part of the rows, as once, few or many counts, or as a class when the clone is expanded.

clone size: .
J gene: TRBJ1-2
V gene: TRBV10-2
D gene: .
CDR3 protein: CASGQSNYGYTF
CDR3 DNA: TGCGCCAGCGGACAGTCTAACTATGGCTACACCTTC

clone size: .
J gene: TRBJ2-5
V gene: TRBV19
D gene: TRBD2
CDR3 protein: CASSLAAGETQYF
CDR3 DNA: TGTGCCAGTTCTCTAGCGGCGGGAGAGACCCAGTACTTC

clone size: once
J gene: TRBJ1-2
V gene: TRBV5-4
D gene: .
CDR3 protein: CASSLAGISYGYTF
CDR3 DNA: TGTGCCAGCAGCTTGGCAGGGATTTCCTATGGCTACACCTTC

clone size: .
J gene: TRBJ2-3
V gene: TRBV5-1
D gene: .
CDR3 protein: CASNPTGFLTDTQYF
CDR3 DNA: TGCGCCAGCAACCCGACGGGATTCCTCACAGATACGCAGTATTTT

clone size: .
J gene: TRBJ2-2
V gene: TRBV24-1
D gene: .
CDR3 protein: CATSDSTANTGELFF
CDR3 DNA: TGTGCCACCAGTGATTCCACAGCGAACACCGGGGAGCTGTTTTTT

clone size: .
J gene: TRBJ2-3
V gene: TRBV5-1
D gene: .
CDR3 protein: CASSEVRGTDTQYF
CDR3 DNA: TGCGCCAGCAGCGAGGTCAGGGGCACAGATACGCAGTATTTT

clone size: .
J gene: TRBJ2-7
V gene: TRBV25-1
D gene: .
CDR3 protein: CAEFYEQYF
CDR3 DNA: TGTGCCGAGTTTTACGAGCAGTACTTC

clone size: .
J gene: TRBJ2-1
V gene: TRBV4-1
D gene: .
CDR3 protein: CASSQDWQGYYNEQFF
CDR3 DNA: TGCGCCAGCAGCCAAGATTGGCAGGGCTACTACAATGAGCAGTTCTTC

clone size: .
J gene: TRBJ1-3
V gene: TRBV18
D gene: .
CDR3 protein: CASSPGSTVNSGNTIYF
CDR3 DNA: TGTGCCAGCTCACCGGGCTCGACCGTAAACTCTGGAAACACCATATATTTT

clone size: .
J gene: TRBJ1-4
V gene: TRBV6-5
D gene: TRBD1
CDR3 protein: CASSYPTGAGGKLFF
CDR3 DNA: TGTGCCAGCAGTTACCCGACAGGGGCGGGTGGAAAACTGTTTTTT

clone size: .
J gene: TRBJ1-3
V gene: TRBV19
D gene: TRBD1
CDR3 protein: CASSEPGTGGNTIYF
CDR3 DNA: TGTGCCAGTAGTGAACCCGGGACAGGAGGAAACACCATATATTTT

clone size: few
J gene: TRBJ1-4
V gene: TRBV6-5
D gene: .
CDR3 protein: CASSYGGNNEKLFF
CDR3 DNA: TGTGCCAGCAGTTACGGGGGGAATAATGAAAAACTGTTTTTT

clone size: .
J gene: TRBJ2-7
V gene: TRBV7-2
D gene: .
CDR3 protein: CASSLSRGSYEQYF
CDR3 DNA: TGTGCCAGCAGCTTAAGCAGGGGCTCCTACGAGCAGTACTTC

clone size: .
J gene: TRBJ1-2
V gene: TRBV15
D gene: .
CDR3 protein: CATSRGDRTYYGYTF
CDR3 DNA: TGTGCCACCAGCAGAGGAGACAGGACTTACTATGGCTACACCTTC

clone size: .
J gene: TRBJ2-5
V gene: TRBV7-3
D gene: .
CDR3 protein: CASSLRAPETQYF
CDR3 DNA: TGTGCCAGCAGCTTACGAGCCCCCGAGACCCAGTACTTC

clone size: .
J gene: TRBJ1-2
V gene: TRBV19
D gene: .
CDR3 protein: CASSILGSYGYTF
CDR3 DNA: TGTGCCAGTAGTATCCTCGGTTCGTATGGCTACACCTTC

clone size: .
J gene: TRBJ1-2
V gene: TRBV7-9
D gene: .
CDR3 protein: CASSASLGGLGGYTF
CDR3 DNA: TGTGCCAGCAGCGCGTCGTTAGGCGGGCTTGGGGGCTACACCTTC

clone size: .
J gene: TRBJ2-5
V gene: TRBV7-2
D gene: TRBD2
CDR3 protein: CASSLVGGQETQYF
CDR3 DNA: TGTGCCAGCAGCTTAGTGGGAGGGCAAGAGACCCAGTACTTC

clone size: .
J gene: TRBJ2-3
V gene: TRBV5-6
D gene: TRBD2
CDR3 protein: CASTPTSGGLPDTQYF
CDR3 DNA: TGTGCCAGCACCCCGACTAGCGGGGGGCTCCCAGATACGCAGTATTTT

clone size: .
J gene: TRBJ1-2
V gene: TRBV7-2
D gene: TRBD1
CDR3 protein: CASRQTNRGRDSNGYTF
CDR3 DNA: TGTGCCAGCAGACAGACCAACCGAGGCCGGGACAGCAATGGCTACACCTTC

clone size: .
J gene: TRBJ2-2
V gene: TRBV18
D gene: .
CDR3 protein: CASSPAGPGPGELFF
CDR3 DNA: TGTGCCAGCTCACCAGCGGGACCCGGGCCCGGGGAGCTGTTTTTT

clone size: .
J gene: TRBJ1-2
V gene: TRBV5-1
D gene: .
CDR3 protein: CASSLGEVYGYTF
CDR3 DNA: TGCGCCAGCAGCCTAGGGGAAGTTTATGGCTACACCTTC

clone size: .
J gene: TRBJ2-7
V gene: TRBV29-1
D gene: TRBD2
CDR3 protein: CSASGSYYEQYF
CDR3 DNA: TGCAGCGCCAGCGGGAGTTACTACGAGCAGTACTTC

clone size: .
J gene: TRBJ2-1
V gene: TRBV18
D gene: TRBD1
CDR3 protein: CASSPPGQGPLNEQFF
CDR3 DNA: TGTGCCAGCTCACCACCGGGACAGGGTCCCCTCAATGAGCAGTTCTTC

clone size: few
J gene: TRBJ1-4
V gene: TRBV7-2
D gene: .
CDR3 protein: CASSLTFGEKLFF
CDR3 DNA: TGTGCCAGCAGCTTAACCTTCGGGGAAAAACTGTTTTTT

clone size: .
J gene: TRBJ2-1
V gene: TRBV21-1
D gene: .
CDR3 protein: CASKPLEGTNEQFF
CDR3 DNA: TGTGCCAGCAAGCCCTTAGAGGGAACCAATGAGCAGTTCTTC

clone size: once
J gene: TRBJ2-2
V gene: TRBV7-9
D gene: .
CDR3 protein: CASSLVHRERGELFF
CDR3 DNA: TGTGCCAGCAGCTTAGTTCATCGGGAGCGGGGGGAGCTGTTTTTT

clone size: .
J gene: TRBJ1-3
V gene: TRBV12-5
D gene: .
CDR3 protein: CASGLVPSTVSSGNTIYF
CDR3 DNA: TGTGCTAGTGGTTTGGTGCCCTCTACGGTTAGCTCTGGAAACACCATATATTTT

clone size: .
J gene: TRBJ1-1
V gene: TRBV19
D gene: TRBD1
CDR3 protein: CASKDRENTEAFF
CDR3 DNA: TGTGCCAGTAAGGACAGGGAGAACACTGAAGCTTTCTTT

clone size: .
J gene: TRBJ1-4
V gene: TRBV5-1
D gene: .
CDR3 protein: CASSISGGTANEKLFF
CDR3 DNA: TGCGCCAGCAGCATCAGCGGGGGAACAGCTAATGAAAAACTGTTTTTT

clone size: few
J gene: TRBJ1-1
V gene: TRBV19
D gene: TRBD1
CDR3 protein: CASNNRGRRTEAFF
CDR3 DNA: TGTGCCAGTAACAACAGGGGGAGGAGGACTGAAGCTTTCTTT

clone size: .
J gene: TRBJ1-3
V gene: TRBV9
D gene: .
CDR3 protein: CASSVALGHGNTIYF
CDR3 DNA: TGTGCCAGCAGCGTAGCCCTGGGCCACGGAAACACCATATATTTT

clone size: .
J gene: TRBJ2-3
V gene: TRBV19
D gene: .
CDR3 protein: CASSRRGGTDTQYF
CDR3 DNA: TGTGCCAGTAGTCGGCGGGGCGGCACAGATACGCAGTATTTT

clone size: .
J gene: TRBJ2-3
V gene: TRBV24-1
D gene: .
CDR3 protein: CATSGPGATSTDTQYF
CDR3 DNA: TGTGCCACCAGTGGGCCCGGAGCGACCAGCACAGATACGCAGTATTTT

clone size: once
J gene: TRBJ1-1
V gene: TRBV13
D gene: .
CDR3 protein: CASRRTANTEAFF
CDR3 DNA: TGTGCCAGCAGGCGGACAGCGAACACTGAAGCTTTCTTT

clone size: .
J gene: TRBJ2-7
V gene: TRBV19
D gene: .
CDR3 protein: CASSRSAYEQYF
CDR3 DNA: TGTGCCAGTTCAAGGAGTGCCTACGAGCAGTACTTC

clone size: .
J gene: TRBJ2-2
V gene: TRBV5-6
D gene: TRBD2
CDR3 protein: CASSLGLALGELFF
CDR3 DNA: TGTGCCAGCAGCTTGGGACTAGCGCTCGGGGAGCTGTTTTTT

clone size: .
J gene: TRBJ1-3
V gene: TRBV4-1
D gene: .
CDR3 protein: CASSQPIRDTIYF
CDR3 DNA: TGCGCCAGCAGCCAACCTATTCGAGACACCATATATTTT

clone size: .
J gene: TRBJ2-3
V gene: TRBV7-2
D gene: .
CDR3 protein: CASSLGGLAGTDTQYF
CDR3 DNA: TGTGCCAGCAGCTTAGGGGGGCTAGCGGGCACAGATACGCAGTATTTT

clone size: .
J gene: TRBJ2-7
V gene: TRBV7-9
D gene: TRBD1
CDR3 protein: CASSLQGAAYEQYF
CDR3 DNA: TGTGCCAGCAGCCTACAGGGGGCGGCCTACGAGCAGTACTTC

clone size: .
J gene: TRBJ1-3
V gene: TRBV5-4
D gene: .
CDR3 protein: CASTTPGTGNTIYF
CDR3 DNA: TGTGCCAGCACCACACCGGGAACTGGAAACACCATATATTTT

clone size: .
J gene: TRBJ2-7
V gene: TRBV6-5
D gene: .
CDR3 protein: CASSAPTGGQDEQYF
CDR3 DNA: TGTGCCAGCAGCGCCCCTACCGGGGGGCAGGACGAGCAGTACTTC

clone size: .
J gene: TRBJ2-7
V gene: TRBV20-1
D gene: .
CDR3 protein: CSATLHEQYF
CDR3 DNA: TGCAGTGCTACCCTACACGAGCAGTACTTC

clone size: .
J gene: TRBJ2-7
V gene: TRBV5-1
D gene: TRBD1
CDR3 protein: CASSPGQGKNEQYF
CDR3 DNA: TGCGCCAGCAGCCCGGGACAGGGAAAAAATGAGCAGTACTTC

clone size: once
J gene: TRBJ1-1
V gene: TRBV19
D gene: .
CDR3 protein: CASSMGGRMNTEAFF
CDR3 DNA: TGTGCCAGTAGTATGGGGGGACGGATGAACACTGAAGCTTTCTTT

clone size: .
J gene: TRBJ1-1
V gene: TRBV7-3
D gene: TRBD1
CDR3 protein: CASSLFDRGMTEAFF
CDR3 DNA: TGTGCCAGCAGCTTATTTGACAGGGGTATGACTGAAGCTTTCTTT

clone size: few
J gene: TRBJ1-1
V gene: TRBV29-1
D gene: .
CDR3 protein: CSVAEEGSQAFF
CDR3 DNA: TGCAGCGTTGCAGAGGAGGGCAGTCAAGCTTTCTTT

clone size: few
J gene: TRBJ2-5
V gene: TRBV11-3
D gene: .
CDR3 protein: CASSARGWETQYF
CDR3 DNA: TGTGCCAGCAGTGCGAGGGGGTGGGAGACCCAGTACTTC

clone size: .
J gene: TRBJ1-2
V gene: TRBV5-1
D gene: TRBD1
CDR3 protein: CASTLWSGQGGYTF
CDR3 DNA: TGCGCCAGCACCCTGTGGTCCGGACAGGGCGGCTACACCTTC